Sequencing of this TCR beta chain was carried out in a study of human T cells and chemical hapten exposure. Study-level findings and limits: With patch test score, the counts of PT1 expanded TCRs showed a positive correlation.

The CDR3 has 15 amino acids. Germline CDR1 MNHEY, CDR2 SVGEGT. Sample time point: pre-sensitization, week 0. Treatment denoted: therapeutic diphenylcyclopropenone sensitization with weekly scalp DPC. Every donor had alopecia and was 18 to 70 years old; all were suitable for DPC. TCRdb itself ran the RACE reads through MiXCR, one entry per CDR3 protein. The table shows some 360,000 distinct CDR3 sequences, with roughly 5.3% occurring only once. For this clonotype: The antigen is not known. A much bigger clone sits one base away, suggesting this may be a read error.

This sample comprised whole blood, obtained in connection with sensitization to the hapten diphenylcyclopropenone (DPC). The chain recombines TRBV6-2 or TRBV6-3 with TRBJ2-1; possibly TRBD1 or TRBD2 for D (5 bases each). The clonotype originates from a woman between 45 and 65 years old with alopecia areata. Some clones in this sample may be carry-over from other donors' samples. In DNA, the CDR3 is TGTGCCAGCAGTGCCGATAAGGGACCCTACATTGAGCAGTTCTTC. This encodes CASSADKGPYIEQFF.